This T cell receptor beta chain was captured by sequencing in a study of post-analysis software for immune sequencing data. Whole-study results and caveats: Compared against controls, patients with multiple sclerosis displayed significantly lower normalized Chao1 diversity. Controls had lower frequencies than patients of a few TRBV segments, which included TRBV5-6, TRBV5-1 and TRBV20-1.

This clonotype was detected a few times. Its target is unknown. Per the germline V gene, CDR1 is LNHNV and CDR2 is YYDKDF (reference sequence). The V gene lost 4 bases and the J gene lost 5 bases, with 11 bases spanning the gap. This CDR3 has 13 residues. Unique molecular identifiers were built into the TCR beta cDNA libraries. TCRdb re-analysed the PCR reads in MiXCR, keeping a single row per CDR3 protein. The sample includes roughly 180,000 distinct CDR3 sequences, about 29% of them seen just once. Sequencing was performed on blood. This TCR was recovered from a girl aged 10-17 years with multiple sclerosis. The V and J genes are TRBV15 and TRBJ2-5, with D possibly matching TRBD2 (7 bases). This chain's CDR3 is CATSIQGGETQYF. CDR3 bases: TGTGCCACCAGCATACAGGGAGGGGAGACCCAGTACTTC.